This TCR beta chain was recorded in a study of regulatory T cells in long-lasting Graves disease. J lost 4 bases, V lost 7 bases, and 6 bases had no gene match. The CDR3 runs 13 residues. Germline loops: CDR1 SNHLY, CDR2 FYNNEI. Noted time point: newly diagnosed GD, antithyroid drugs for less than 3 months. RNA from PBMCs was the source of the TCR library. HTBI primers from iRepertoire and Arm-PCR of CDR3 regions yielded the TCR beta libraries. TCRdb re-called the multiplex PCR reads through MiXCR, storing one row per CDR3 protein. The table lists over 500,000 distinct CDR3 sequences, 15% to 20% of them singletons. The sample also formed part of further work on T cells in Graves' hyperthyroidism and ophthalmopathy. That study reports: Ophthalmopathy stood apart from stable hyperthyroidism in a 13 V-J model.

The source is a woman aged 25 to 39 with Graves disease. This sample comprised peripheral blood mononuclear cells (PBMCs), obtained at new diagnosis, from a patient treated with antithyroid drugs. V usage is TRBV2 and J usage is TRBJ2-7, with 8 positions matching TRBD2. The CDR3 nucleotides are TGTGCCAGCATCGGCAGCGGGAGTTACGAGCAGTACTTC. It encodes CASIGSGSYEQYF. The full variable domain, rest sourced from reference TRBV2 and TRBJ2-7, is EPEVTQTPSHQVTQMGQEVILRCVPISNHLYFYWYRQILGQKVEFLVSFYNNEISEKSEIFDDQFSVERPDGSNFTLKIRSTKLEDSAMYFCASIGSGSYEQYFGPGTRLTVT.